Listed here are 7 T cell receptor beta chains from one sample, sequenced in a study of blood T cell repertoires in COVID-19. Clones were read by immunoSEQ multiplex PCR, and TCRdb kept only the in-frame ones, dropping some. The data contain about 120,000 clones, 80% to 85% of them singletons. Material: peripheral blood. The receptor set was obtained from a man aged 70-80 years with acute or convalescent COVID-19.

This chain links TRBV7-8 with TRBJ1-2, with TRBD1 as a possible D gene (5 bases). The germline CDR1 and CDR2 sequences are SGHVS and FQNEAQ. The V end was cut by 3 bases, the J end by 8 bases, with 13 bases between. The CDR3 is made up of 13 amino acids. The CDR3 sequence: CASSFSDSQGYTF. The CDR3 DNA sequence: TGTGCCAGCAGCTTTAGTGACAGCCAGGGCTACACCTTC.

There are a few counts of this clone. The chain is built from TRBV27 and TRBJ1-2, with 9 bases fitting TRBD1. CDR1 and CDR2 from the germline V gene are MNHEY and SMNVEV (reference sequence). V was clipped by 6 bases and J by 3 bases; unmatched bases: 14. The CDR3 contains 17 residues. The CDR3 here is CASRQRGSGQGDYGYTF. CDR3 coding DNA: TGTGCCAGCAGACAACGAGGCTCGGGACAGGGAGACTATGGCTACACCTTC.

The chain joins TRBV29-1 to TRBJ2-1; TRBD1 aligns across 11 bases. V shed 8 bases and J 7 bases; nucleotides not matched to a gene: 10. This CDR3 is 14 amino acids long. Per germline, CDR1 SQVTM and CDR2 ANQGSEA. The CDR3 loop is CSLRPGQGGNEQFF. The CDR3 bases are TGCAGCTTACGACCGGGACAGGGGGGGAATGAGCAGTTCTTC.

V is TRBV4-2 and J is TRBJ1-5; 10 bases align to TRBD1. Germline trimming cut 1 base from V and 6 bases from J; bases unmatched to any gene: 3. Germline V CDR1 and CDR2: LGHNA, YNFKEQ. This CDR3 region has 15 residues. The CDR3 loop reads CASSQGTGGAQPQHF. CDR3 bases: TGTGCCAGCAGCCAAGGGACAGGGGGAGCTCAGCCCCAGCATTTT.

The V call is TRBV9, the J call TRBJ1-2; possibly TRBD1 for D (6 bases). From germline, CDR1 is SGDLS and CDR2 YYNGEE. The CDR3 contains 16 residues. Trimming pared 0 bases from V and 0 bases from J, leaving 12 bases between. The CDR3 sequence is CASSVVPGGSNYGYTF. The CDR3 region has the DNA TGTGCCAGCAGCGTAGTCCCTGGGGGCTCTAACTATGGCTACACCTTC.

The chain recombines TRBV27 with TRBJ2-7; tentatively, D is TRBD1 (6 bases). This CDR3 has 14 residues. Germline V gene lookup returns CDR1 MNHEY and CDR2 SMNVEV (reference sequence). The V gene lost 5 bases and the J gene lost 0 bases, with 11 bases spanning the gap. In nucleotides, the CDR3 is TGTGCCAGCAGTATCAGACAGGCCTCCTACGAGCAGTACTTC. It codes for CASSIRQASYEQYF.

The V gene is TRBV19, the J gene TRBJ1-1, with TRBD1 matching over 7 bases. The CDR3 has 13 residues. V dropped 4 bases and J dropped 4; count of bases not matched to a gene: 3. In germline, CDR1 is LNHDA, CDR2 SQIVND (reference sequence). CDR3 DNA: TGTGCCAGTAGTACGACAGGGCGCACTGAAGCTTTCTTT. Amino acid sequence: CASSTTGRTEAFF. The complete variable domain, with remaining parts taken from reference TRBV19 and TRBJ1-1, reads DGGITQSPKYLFRKEGQNVTLSCEQNLNHDAMYWYRQDPGQGLRLIYYSQIVNDFQKGDIAEGYSVSREKKESFPLTVTSAQKNPTAFYLCASSTTGRTEAFFGQGTRLTVV.